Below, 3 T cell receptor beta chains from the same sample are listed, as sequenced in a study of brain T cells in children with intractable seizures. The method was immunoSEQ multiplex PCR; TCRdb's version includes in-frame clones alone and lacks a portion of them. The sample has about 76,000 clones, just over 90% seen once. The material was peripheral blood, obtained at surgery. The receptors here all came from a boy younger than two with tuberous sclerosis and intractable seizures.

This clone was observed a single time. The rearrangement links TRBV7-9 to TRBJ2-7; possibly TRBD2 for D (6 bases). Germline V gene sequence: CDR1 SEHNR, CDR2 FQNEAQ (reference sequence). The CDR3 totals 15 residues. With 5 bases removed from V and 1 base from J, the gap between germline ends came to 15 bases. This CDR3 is CASSLSTRPSYEQYF. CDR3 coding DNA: TGTGCCAGCAGCCTCTCGACTAGACCGTCCTACGAGCAGTACTTC.

The CDR3 region has the DNA TGTGCCAGCAGTTACGGACAGGCTAACTATGGCTACACCTTC. It is translated as CASSYGQANYGYTF. The chain has TRBV6-6 and TRBJ1-2; TRBD1 agrees at 7 bases. The CDR3 runs to 14 residues. Germline V gene sequence: CDR1 MNHNY, CDR2 SVGAGI (reference sequence). V was pared by 2 bases and J by 0 bases, with 0 bases of the junction left unmatched.

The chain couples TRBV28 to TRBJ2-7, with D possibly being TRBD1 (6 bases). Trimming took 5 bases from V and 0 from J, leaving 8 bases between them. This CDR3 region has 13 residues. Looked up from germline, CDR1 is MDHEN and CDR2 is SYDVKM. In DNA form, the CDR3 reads TGTGCCAGCAGTGACAGGAACTCCTACGAGCAGTACTTC. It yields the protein CASSDRNSYEQYF.